These 7 T cell receptor beta chains were all obtained from the same sample, sequenced in a study of T cells in Graves' hyperthyroidism and ophthalmopathy. From RNA transcripts, TCR beta CDR3 regions were amplified. The HTBI primer set served for first-round RT-PCR of the TCR CDR3. TCRdb analysed the multiplex PCR reads with MiXCR anew, one entry per CDR3 protein. The data hold roughly 580,000 distinct CDR3 sequences, with more than 45% observed a single time. Sequencing used peripheral blood or thyroid tissue (not recorded which). Receptors originate from a woman between 18 and 30 years old with Graves' hyperthyroidism.

This chain joins TRBV27 and TRBJ2-2; 7 bases are a match to TRBD2. CDR1 is MNHEY and CDR2 is SMNVEV in the germline V gene (reference sequence). Losses at the gene ends were 8 bases for V and 7 bases for J; bases not matched to a gene: 16. The CDR3 contains 16 residues. CDR3 coding DNA: TGTGCCAGCTTAGTCGTCGCGGCGGGAGCGGGCGGGGAGCTGTTTTTT. This encodes CASLVVAAGAGGELFF.

The chain is built from TRBV6-1 and TRBJ2-7, with D possibly matching TRBD1 (6 bases). The CDR3 has 15 residues. Trimming left V 11 bases short and J 3 bases short, with 23 bases between. Germline lookup yields CDR1 MNHNS and CDR2 SASEGT. The CDR3 here is CAGSTPGTLNYEQYF. The DNA of the CDR3 is TGTGCCGGCTCCACCCCCGGGACACTTAACTACGAGCAGTACTTC.

This clonotype was recorded a few times. The chain is built from TRBV10-3 and TRBJ1-2, with 7 positions matching TRBD1. Germline V CDR1 and CDR2: ENHRY, SYGVKD. The CDR3 has 13 residues. Trimming cost V 10 bases and J 5 bases; bases outside gene matches: 10. The CDR3 sequence: CATDSGRGYGYTF. For the CDR3, the DNA is TGTGCCACCGACAGTGGCAGGGGGTATGGCTACACCTTC.

There are many counts of this clonotype. This rearrangement joins TRBV29-1 to TRBJ2-6; TRBD1 might be the D (6 bases). Trimming removed 3 bases at V and 0 bases at J, with 9 bases between. The CDR3 is 15 amino acids. Germline V gene lookup returns CDR1 SQVTM and CDR2 ANQGSEA. CDR3 DNA: TGCAGCGTTGAGATCAGGGGCTCTGGGGCCAACGTCCTGACTTTC. Its translation: CSVEIRGSGANVLTF.

This clonotype was counted a few times. The genes are TRBV7-2 and TRBJ1-1; TRBD1 aligns across 8 bases. The CDR3 totals 15 residues. The junction had 8 bases not matched to a gene; V was cut back by 2 bases and J by 6 bases. Germline-derived CDR1 and CDR2 are SGHTA and FQGNSA. Here the CDR3 reads CASSLPGGESAEAFF. The CDR3 nucleotides read TGTGCCAGCAGCTTACCAGGGGGCGAATCCGCTGAAGCTTTCTTT.

The sample holds a few counts of this clonotype. The CDR3 nucleotides are TGCAGCGTTGGGGGGGGGCGGGAGCTTGGCTACGAGCAGTACTTC. Amino acids: CSVGGGRELGYEQYF. This chain joins TRBV29-1 and TRBJ2-7, with D maybe TRBD2 (7 bases). Trimming pared 4 bases from V and 3 bases from J, leaving 19 bases between. The CDR3 is 15 amino acids. Germline V gene lookup returns CDR1 SQVTM and CDR2 ANQGSEA.

This sequence joins TRBV9 and TRBJ1-2; TRBD1 might be the D (6 bases). V dropped 6 bases and J dropped 4 bases, with 13 bases sitting between them. Germline V CDR1 and CDR2: SGDLS, YYNGEE. The CDR3 is 13 amino acids. CDR3 protein: CASTPGGGYGYTF. CDR3 DNA sequence: TGTGCCAGCACCCCCGGGGGCGGCTATGGCTACACCTTC.